This entry lists 4 T cell receptor beta chains sequenced from one sample in a study of blood T cell repertoires in COVID-19. Some clones are missing from TCRdb's copy, which holds only in-frame ones; the method was immunoSEQ multiplex PCR. The sample holds about 44,000 clones, approximately 86% seen once. Sequencing used peripheral blood. The receptors were gathered from a woman older than 75 in a cohort sampled during active or convalescent COVID-19.

The V call is TRBV19, the J call TRBJ1-1; D may be TRBD1 (5 bases). CDR1 LNHDA and CDR2 SQIVND come from the germline V gene (reference sequence). The CDR3 is 14 residues long. V was clipped by 3 bases and J by 1 base, with 9 bases between them. The DNA for the CDR3 is TGTGCCAGTAGTATGCGGGGGAGGAACACTGAAGCTTTCTTT. Translating gives CASSMRGRNTEAFF.

The rearrangement joins TRBV5-1 to TRBJ1-1; no reliable D call. This CDR3 region has 13 residues. The V gene lost 2 bases and the J gene lost 2 bases, with 7 bases spanning the gap. Germline loops: CDR1 SGHRS, CDR2 YFSETQ. This CDR3 reads CASSFSLNTEAFF. CDR3 in DNA: TGCGCCAGCAGCTTTAGCCTAAACACTGAAGCTTTCTTT. Full variable domain (outside the CDR3, taken from reference TRBV5-1 and TRBJ1-1): KAGVTQTPRYLIKTRGQQVTLSCSPISGHRSVSWYQQTPGQGLQFLFEYFSETQRNKGNFPGRFSGRQFSNSRSEMNVSTLELGDSALYLCASSFSLNTEAFFGQGTRLTVV.

CDR3 loop: CASSLAGDTYEQYF. DNA for the CDR3: TGTGCCAGCAGCCTAGCGGGGGATACCTACGAGCAGTACTTC. The V gene is TRBV3-1 (or the pseudogene TRBV3-2), the J gene TRBJ2-7; 9 bases fit TRBD2. V lost 4 bases, J lost 2 bases, and 3 bases stayed unmatched. The CDR3 is made up of 14 amino acids. Germline lookup yields CDR1 LGHDT and CDR2 YNNKEL (reference sequence).

The chain uses TRBV6-2 or TRBV6-3 and TRBJ2-7, with 9 positions matching TRBD1. CDR1 and CDR2 (germline): MNHEY, SVGEGT. Losses at the gene ends were 5 bases for V and 6 bases for J; bases not matched to a gene: 5. The CDR3 is made up of 13 amino acids. The CDR3 sequence is CASSPTGGFEQYF. The CDR3 bases are TGTGCCAGCAGTCCCACAGGGGGCTTCGAGCAGTACTTC.